This is a list of T cell receptor beta chains from one sample in a study of beta chain features in type 1 diabetes. Here immunoSEQ multiplex PCR was the method, and the copy in TCRdb shows in-frame clones only, minus some. Of 850,000 to 900,000 clones listed, about a sixth are singletons. The specimen sequenced was naive CD4+ T cells from blood. The source is a woman aged 18 to 35 in good health. The CDR3 runs from the conserved cysteine through the conserved F or W. A D gene is named only where the DNA matches it firmly. Clone size is stated in some rows and not others, as once, few, many or a class when expanded.

TRBV9	TRBJ2-3	-	TRBD2	CASSVEAAGVGDTQYF	TGTGCCAGCAGCGTAGAGGCAGCGGGAGTAGGAGATACGCAGTATTTT
TRBV29-1	TRBJ1-3	-	-	CSVYVGSGNTIYF	TGCAGCGTGTATGTAGGTTCTGGAAACACCATATATTTT
TRBV10-1	TRBJ1-2	few	-	CASSDYRNYGYTF	TGCGCCAGCAGTGACTACAGAAACTATGGCTACACCTTC
TRBV10-3	TRBJ1-5	-	-	CAISPGLSQPQHF	TGTGCCATCAGTCCAGGACTGAGTCAGCCCCAGCATTTT
TRBV19	TRBJ1-5	-	-	CASSISWDQPQHF	TGTGCCAGTAGTATATCATGGGATCAGCCCCAGCATTTT
TRBV5-1	TRBJ2-7	few	TRBD2	CASSLAAGETFEQYF	TGCGCCAGCAGCTTGGCCGCGGGGGAGACGTTCGAGCAGTACTTC
TRBV12-5	TRBJ1-4	few	-	CASGYRRGAEKLFF	TGTGCTAGTGGTTACCGTAGGGGGGCTGAAAAACTGTTTTTT
TRBV18	TRBJ1-2	-	-	CASSPGSGFNYGYTF	TGTGCCAGCTCACCGGGGAGCGGGTTTAACTATGGCTACACCTTC
TRBV28	TRBJ1-1	-	-	CASSFYSEAFF	TGTGCCAGCAGCTTTTACTCTGAAGCTTTCTTT
TRBV2	TRBJ2-1	-	TRBD2	CASSAGLAIEQFF	TGTGCCAGCAGTGCGGGACTAGCTATTGAGCAGTTCTTC
TRBV4-3	TRBJ1-1	-	TRBD1	CASSQDYRRGRRGHTEAFF	TGCGCCAGCAGCCAAGATTATCGCAGGGGGCGCAGGGGCCACACTGAAGCTTTCTTT
TRBV6-6	TRBJ2-7	-	TRBD1	CAIRMAGQAYEQYF	TGTGCCATCAGGATGGCGGGACAGGCCTACGAGCAGTACTTC
TRBV18	TRBJ2-7	-	-	CASSPPASTYEQYF	TGTGCCAGCTCACCACCGGCCAGTACCTACGAGCAGTACTTC
TRBV29-1	TRBJ1-1	-	-	CSVMNTEAFF	TGCAGCGTCATGAACACTGAAGCTTTCTTT
TRBV28	TRBJ2-1	-	-	CASSYTEQFF	TGTGCCAGCAGCTATACTGAGCAGTTCTTC
TRBV2	TRBJ1-3	-	TRBD1	CASIGALTGGAGNTIYF	TGTGCCAGCATTGGAGCCCTAACAGGGGGAGCCGGAAACACCATATATTTT
TRBV11-2	TRBJ2-7	-	-	CASSPNSLRSTYEQYF	TGTGCCAGCAGCCCTAACTCTCTGAGGAGTACCTACGAGCAGTACTTC
TRBV28	TRBJ1-1	few	-	CASSPRGVADAKAEAFF	TGTGCCAGCAGTCCCAGAGGCGTAGCCGACGCCAAGGCTGAAGCTTTCTTT
TRBV4-2	TRBJ2-3	-	TRBD2	CASSQDRRGTDTQYF	TGTGCCAGCAGCCAAGATCGGCGGGGGACAGATACGCAGTATTTT
TRBV7-9	TRBJ2-1	few	-	CASSYVPRVQYWRQFF	TGTGCCAGCAGCTACGTTCCGAGGGTTCAGTATTGGAGGCAGTTCTTC
TRBV2	TRBJ2-7	few	-	CASQSGRTLYEQYF	TGTGCCAGCCAGAGCGGGCGGACCCTTTACGAGCAGTACTTC
TRBV7-2	TRBJ1-1	few	TRBD1	CASSANTGGRTEAFF	TGTGCCAGCAGCGCAAATACAGGGGGCAGGACTGAAGCTTTCTTT
TRBV10-3	TRBJ1-2	-	TRBD1	CAISRQGHLYGYTF	TGTGCCATCAGTCGACAGGGCCACCTCTATGGCTACACCTTC